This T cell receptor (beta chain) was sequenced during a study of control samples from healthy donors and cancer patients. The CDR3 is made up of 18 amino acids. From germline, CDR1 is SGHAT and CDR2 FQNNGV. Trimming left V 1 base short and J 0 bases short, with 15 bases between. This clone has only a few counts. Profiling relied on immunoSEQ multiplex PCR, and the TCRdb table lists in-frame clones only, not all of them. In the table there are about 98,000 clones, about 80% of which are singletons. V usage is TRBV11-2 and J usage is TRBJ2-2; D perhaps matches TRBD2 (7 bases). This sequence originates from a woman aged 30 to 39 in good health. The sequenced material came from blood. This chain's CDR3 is CASSLGRRGQTNTGELFF. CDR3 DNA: TGTGCCAGCAGCTTAGGGCGGCGGGGGCAAACGAACACCGGGGAGCTGTTTTTT.